This T cell receptor (beta chain) was captured by sequencing in a study of blood T cell repertoires in COVID-19. Study in general: Sites across the United States, Italy and Spain contributed samples from acute and convalescent COVID-19. PBMCs, B-cell-depleted T cells, or T cells were the source of the cDNA or gDNA that made up the material.

Original processing methods: Amplification of reference gene primers was used by the study to estimate nucleated cell counts. The data were produced by immunoSEQ multiplex PCR, yet TCRdb's version contains in-frame clones alone and is incomplete. V, J and clone size derive from that table, while D and trimming were established from the DNA sequence. The table lists around 240,000 clones, around 85% of them singletons. The sequenced sample consisted of peripheral blood. The TCR originated in a woman aged 30 to 39 who had recovered from COVID-19.

The CDR3 nucleotides read TGTGCCAGCAGCAAACTAGCGGGGAGCTCCTACGAGCAGTACTTC. Protein product: CASSKLAGSSYEQYF. The chain combines TRBV9 with TRBJ2-7, with TRBD2 matching 10 bases. The germline CDR1 and CDR2 sequences are SGDLS and YYNGEE. Unmatched junction bases numbered 4, after V lost 4 bases and J lost 0 bases. The CDR3 is 15 amino acids.